The 11 T cell receptor beta chains below all came from one sample that was sequenced in a study of OX40 agonist ivuxolimab in advanced cancers. The method was immunoSEQ multiplex PCR; TCRdb's version includes in-frame clones alone and lacks a portion of them. The top ten clones hold 0.8% to 1% of a sample with some 120,000 clones, 92% of them seen once. Sequences were derived from CD4+ or CD8+ T cells sorted from blood, sampled in a trial of the OX40 agonist ivuxolimab. The receptors were gathered from an adult with an advanced solid tumor such as melanoma, head and neck, liver or kidney cancer.

V is TRBV30 and J is TRBJ1-6; D ambiguous. This CDR3 spans 13 amino acids. Trimming left V 0 bases short and J 5 bases short, with 5 bases between. Germline V lookup: CDR1 GTSNPN, CDR2 SVGIG (reference sequence). The CDR3: CAWSVRHNSPLHF. CDR3 in DNA: TGTGCCTGGAGTGTACGGCATAATTCACCCCTCCACTTT.

The genes are TRBV7-2 and TRBJ2-3; 7 bases are a match to TRBD1. Per the germline V gene, CDR1 is SGHTA and CDR2 is FQGNSA. Trimming removed 2 bases from V and 4 bases from J; junction bases left unmatched: 3. This CDR3 comprises 14 residues. Here the CDR3 reads CASSLNRGPDTQYF. CDR3 bases: TGTGCCAGCAGCTTAAACAGGGGTCCAGATACGCAGTATTTT.

The chain links TRBV30 to TRBJ2-1, with 12 bases fitting TRBD2. The V segment lost 5 bases and the J segment 6 bases; nucleotides outside the gene matches: 2. Germline values: CDR1 GTSNPN, CDR2 SVGIG (reference sequence). This CDR3 contains 13 residues. The CDR3 region is CAWGLAGPNEQFF. The DNA of the CDR3 is TGTGCCTGGGGACTAGCGGGACCCAATGAGCAGTTCTTC.

The CDR3 sequence: CASSPRRDTQYF. The CDR3 region has the DNA TGTGCCAGCAGCCCCCGGAGAGATACGCAGTATTTT. The chain recombines TRBV5-8 with TRBJ2-3; D unresolved. V lost 4 bases, J lost 5 bases, and 8 bases lay in between. The germline gives CDR1 SGHTS, CDR2 YDEGEE. The CDR3 contains 12 residues.

This clone was seen a single time. The CDR3 coding sequence is TGTGCCAGCAGCTTGGTGGGCGGACGCAGAAACACCATATATTTT. This codes for CASSLVGGRRNTIYF. The chain employs TRBV5-4 and TRBJ1-3; D gene uncertain. This CDR3 region has 15 residues. With 0 bases removed from V and 5 bases from J, the gap between germline ends came to 12 bases. Germline values: CDR1 SGHNT, CDR2 YYREEE (reference sequence).

This clone appeared a single time. The rearrangement joins TRBV6-6 to TRBJ1-1; D is unresolved. CDR3 length: 12 residues. Deletions cut 6 bases from V and 7 bases from J, with 12 bases between. Germline CDR1 MNHNY, CDR2 SVGAGI (reference sequence). CDR3 in DNA: TGTGCCAGCAGCACGGGGATCCGTGAAGCTTTCTTT. Its protein is CASSTGIREAFF.

The chain couples TRBV5-1 to TRBJ2-7, with TRBD1 matching over 11 bases. The CDR3 covers 16 residues. The V gene end was trimmed by 3 bases and the J gene end by 2 bases; junction bases not matched to a gene: 7. In germline, CDR1 is SGHRS, CDR2 YFSETQ. CDR3 DNA: TGCGCCAGCAGCTCAAAGGGACAGGGGGAACCCTACGAGCAGTACTTC. Amino acid sequence: CASSSKGQGEPYEQYF.

J is TRBJ2-7 and V is TRBV5-6; 10 bases fit TRBD1. Germline V gene lookup returns CDR1 SGHDT and CDR2 YYEEEE. The CDR3 is 17 residues long. Germline trimming cut 4 bases from V and 4 bases from J; bases unmatched to any gene: 14. The CDR3 loop is CASSRLGRQGARYEQYF. CDR3 coding DNA: TGTGCCAGCAGCCGACTCGGTCGACAGGGGGCGCGGTACGAGCAGTACTTC.

The chain combines TRBV6-5 with TRBJ2-7; possibly TRBD1 for D (6 bases). Germline V lookup: CDR1 MNHEY, CDR2 SVGAGI. V was trimmed by 5 bases and J by 3 bases, leaving 14 bases between them. This CDR3 is built from 14 residues. The CDR3 DNA is TGTGCCAGCAGTCCCGGGACATCAGGCTACGAGCAGTACTTC. It translates to CASSPGTSGYEQYF.

This chain joins TRBV5-1 and TRBJ2-7; D is unresolved. The germline gives CDR1 SGHRS, CDR2 YFSETQ. The CDR3 length is 14 residues. V was cut by 0 bases and J by 0 bases, with 7 bases left in between. Written as DNA, the CDR3 is TGCGCCAGCAGCTTGGGCCCGGACTCCTACGAGCAGTACTTC. Protein product: CASSLGPDSYEQYF.

The gene calls are TRBV7-2 and TRBJ2-1, with 12 bases identical to TRBD2. The CDR3 is 17 amino acids. The germline V gene encodes CDR1 SGHTA and CDR2 FQGNSA. With V trimmed by 0 bases and J by 9 bases, 9 bases remained unmatched. CDR3: CASSLAPGLAGYGEQFF. Written as DNA, the CDR3 is TGTGCCAGCAGCTTAGCTCCCGGACTAGCGGGATACGGTGAGCAGTTCTTC.